A selection of T cell receptor beta chains follows, all from one sample in a study of pediatric ulcerative colitis. Profiled with immunoSEQ multiplex PCR; TCRdb holds only in-frame clones, not every one. This table holds about 64,000 clones, about 90% found once. The sample comprised blood. These receptors all stem from a boy aged 5-17 years with severe ulcerative colitis. Both conserved end residues are part of each CDR3. The D gene is left open where the match is weak.

j_call,d_call,v_call,cdr3_aa
TRBJ1-5,.,TRBV6-5,CASSYSGLNQPQHF
TRBJ2-1,.,TRBV19,CASSTRDPYNEQFF
TRBJ2-7,.,TRBV6-5,CASSYSLDPSQQQYF
TRBJ1-1,.,TRBV27,CASKTGPNTEAFF
TRBJ1-1,TRBD1,TRBV6-5,CASSSLTGVTEAFF
TRBJ1-2,TRBD1,TRBV6-1,CASSVPGGHYGYTF
TRBJ2-5,.,TRBV2,CASSGGTVETQYF
TRBJ2-1,TRBD1,TRBV4-1,CASSQDPMDRAVYNEQFF
TRBJ1-2,.,TRBV29-1,CSVVSGVERGYTF
TRBJ2-7,.,TRBV10-1,CASSESTLGSPEQYF
TRBJ2-3,.,TRBV4-3,CASSQDPGVDTQYF
TRBJ2-3,.,TRBV7-2,CASRSISDTQYF
TRBJ2-5,.,TRBV25-1,CASSGAGSQETQYF
TRBJ2-2,TRBD2,TRBV5-1,CASSPTSGRAAGELFF
TRBJ1-2,.,TRBV29-1,CSVRVSYGYTF
TRBJ2-2,.,TRBV19,CASRKDSGELFF
TRBJ1-2,TRBD1,TRBV2,CASKTNRGDYGYTF
TRBJ1-2,TRBD1,TRBV2,CASKLRQGYAYGYTF
TRBJ1-1,.,TRBV30,CAWSATRLGAEAFF
TRBJ1-2,.,TRBV5-6,CASSLGQNYGYTF
TRBJ2-1,.,TRBV5-4,CASSLATGIYNEQFF
TRBJ1-2,.,TRBV19,CASSITYGSRDYGYTF
TRBJ2-5,TRBD2,TRBV15,CATSRPGLAGMGETQYF
TRBJ1-1,TRBD1,TRBV25-1,CASSIHRGGNTEAFF
TRBJ1-5,.,TRBV6-1,CASSTLSGGQPQHF
TRBJ1-5,TRBD1,TRBV15,CATTLDRFSNQPQHF
TRBJ1-2,.,TRBV5-1,CASRGGPHYGYTF
TRBJ1-1,.,TRBV2,CASSETGMNTEAFF
TRBJ2-1,TRBD2,TRBV10-1,CASSDGGSSYNEQFF
TRBJ2-3,TRBD1,TRBV10-3,CAISEYGTGVQDTQYF
TRBJ2-1,.,TRBV2,CASSTGKGVWEGEQFF
TRBJ2-6,.,TRBV6-1,CASSETSGSGANVLTF
TRBJ2-2,.,TRBV27,CASSPNGVTHTGELFF
TRBJ1-4,.,TRBV10-3,CAISPAGREKLFF
TRBJ2-7,.,TRBV27,CASSNRAYEQYF
TRBJ2-5,TRBD1,TRBV18,CASSLSGGEETQYF
TRBJ1-2,.,TRBV11-2,CASSYRDDGYTF
TRBJ2-3,.,TRBV2,CASSKLGTDTQYF
TRBJ2-7,TRBD1,TRBV29-1,CSVVDRGSYEQYF
TRBJ1-4,.,TRBV2,CASSGGSTFDEKLFF
TRBJ2-3,TRBD2,TRBV28,CASSPPTSGIGKDTQYF
TRBJ2-1,.,TRBV4-2,CASSHTWDSSYNEQFF
TRBJ2-7,.,TRBV27,CASSLLGWSEQYF
TRBJ2-4,.,TRBV7-3,CASSSRDASWDKNIQYF
TRBJ1-2,.,TRBV25-1,CASSAGPYGYTF
TRBJ1-5,TRBD1,TRBV7-2,CASSQRGQDNQPQHF
TRBJ2-1,.,TRBV10-3,CAISASAYNEQFF
TRBJ1-2,.,TRBV11-3,CASSQETGQPYGYTF